This T cell receptor (beta chain) was observed in a study of T-cell reconstitution after alpha-beta-depleted transplantation in children. Whole-study findings and limits: Newly generated T cells supplied most T-cell counts and diversity one year post-transplant. About two months after transplant, alpha-beta T cells reportedly came from several hundred expanded graft clones. For some patients, TCRbeta diversity was high at day 60 because of recipient T cells and thymic progenitors that survived.

As it was prepared, the TCRbeta library received unique molecular identifiers. TCRdb re-called the PCR reads through MiXCR, storing one row per CDR3 protein. There are fewer than 700,000 distinct CDR3 sequences in the sample; roughly 23% occur only once, and 13% to 15% lies in the top ten. CDR1 and CDR2 (germline): MNHEY, SVGAGI. There are 15 residues in the CDR3. Trimming left V 5 bases short and J 5 bases short, with 18 bases between. This clonotype appeared many times. The antigen is undetermined. Sequencing used PBMCs, mostly from graft donor cells, obtained 360 days after TCRalphabeta/CD19-depleted stem cell transplant. The rearrangement uses TRBV6-5 and TRBJ1-1, with D tentatively TRBD1 (6 bases). This receptor was taken from a boy less than two years old who had a stem cell transplant for acute myeloid leukemia, so the T cells may come from the graft donor. Written as DNA, the CDR3 is TGTGCCAGCAGTCTCGGGACAACCCCCAGGACTGAAGCTTTCTTT. Translating it yields CASSLGTTPRTEAFF.